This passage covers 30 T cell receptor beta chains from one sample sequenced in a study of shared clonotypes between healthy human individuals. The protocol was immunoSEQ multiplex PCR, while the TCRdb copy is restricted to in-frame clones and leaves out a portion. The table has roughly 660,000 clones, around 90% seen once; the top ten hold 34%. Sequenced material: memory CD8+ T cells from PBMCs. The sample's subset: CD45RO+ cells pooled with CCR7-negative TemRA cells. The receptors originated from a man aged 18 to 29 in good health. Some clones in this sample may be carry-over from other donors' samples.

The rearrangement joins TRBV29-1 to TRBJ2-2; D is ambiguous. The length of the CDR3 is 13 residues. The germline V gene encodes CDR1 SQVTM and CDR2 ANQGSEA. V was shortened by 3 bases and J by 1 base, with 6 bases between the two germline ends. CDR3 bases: TGCAGCGTTGACACCCGGAACACCGGGGAGCTGTTTTTT. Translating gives CSVDTRNTGELFF.

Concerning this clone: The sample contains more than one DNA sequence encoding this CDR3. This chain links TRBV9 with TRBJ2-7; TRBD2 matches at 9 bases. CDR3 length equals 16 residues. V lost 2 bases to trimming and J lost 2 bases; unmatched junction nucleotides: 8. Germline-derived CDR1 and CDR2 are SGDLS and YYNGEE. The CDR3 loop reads CASSVGLAGSTYEQYF. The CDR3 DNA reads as TGTGCCAGCAGCGTGGGGCTAGCGGGATCCACCTACGAGCAGTACTTC. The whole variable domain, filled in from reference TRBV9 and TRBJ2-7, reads DSGVTQTPKHLITATGQRVTLRCSPRSGDLSVYWYQQSLDQGLQFLIQYYNGEERAKGNILERFSAQQFPDLHSELNLSSLELGDSALYFCASSVGLAGSTYEQYFGPGTRLTVT.

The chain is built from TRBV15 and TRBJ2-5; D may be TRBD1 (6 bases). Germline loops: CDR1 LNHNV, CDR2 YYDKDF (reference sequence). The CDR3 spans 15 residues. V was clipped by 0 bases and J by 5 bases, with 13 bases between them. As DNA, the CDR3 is TGTGCCACCAGCAGAGAGGGTTGGGGGCTGGAGACCCAGTACTTC. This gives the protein CATSREGWGLETQYF.

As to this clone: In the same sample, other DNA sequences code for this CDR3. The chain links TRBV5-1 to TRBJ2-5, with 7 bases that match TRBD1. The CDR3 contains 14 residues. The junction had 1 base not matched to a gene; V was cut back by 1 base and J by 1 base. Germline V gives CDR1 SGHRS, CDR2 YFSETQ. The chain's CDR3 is CASSLRTGQETQYF. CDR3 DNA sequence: TGCGCCAGCAGCTTGAGGACAGGCCAAGAGACCCAGTACTTC.

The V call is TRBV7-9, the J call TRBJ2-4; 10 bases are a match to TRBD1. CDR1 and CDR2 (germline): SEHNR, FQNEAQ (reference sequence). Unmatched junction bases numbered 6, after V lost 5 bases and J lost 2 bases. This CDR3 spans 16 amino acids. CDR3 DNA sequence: TGTGCCAGCAGCGGGACAGGGGAAGTGTCCAAAAACATTCAGTACTTC. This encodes CASSGTGEVSKNIQYF.

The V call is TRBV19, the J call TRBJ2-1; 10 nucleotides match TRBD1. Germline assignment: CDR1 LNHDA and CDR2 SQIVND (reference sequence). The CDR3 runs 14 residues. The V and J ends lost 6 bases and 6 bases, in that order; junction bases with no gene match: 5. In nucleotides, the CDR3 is TGTGCCAGTAGCCTCGGGACAGGGGCCAATGAGCAGTTCTTC. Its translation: CASSLGTGANEQFF. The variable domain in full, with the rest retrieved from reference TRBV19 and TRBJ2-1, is DGGITQSPKYLFRKEGQNVTLSCEQNLNHDAMYWYRQDPGQGLRLIYYSQIVNDFQKGDIAEGYSVSREKKESFPLTVTSAQKNPTAFYLCASSLGTGANEQFFGPGTRLTVL.

The CDR3 protein is CASSASLTGTADTQYF. CDR3 DNA: TGTGCCAGCAGCGCCTCCTTGACAGGGACGGCAGATACGCAGTATTTT. The chain recombines TRBV9 with TRBJ2-3, with 7 positions matching TRBD1. V dropped 3 bases and J dropped 4; count of bases not matched to a gene: 11. The CDR3 consists of 16 residues. CDR1 is SGDLS and CDR2 is YYNGEE in the germline V gene. Full variable domain (missing parts from reference TRBV9 and TRBJ2-3): DSGVTQTPKHLITATGQRVTLRCSPRSGDLSVYWYQQSLDQGLQFLIQYYNGEERAKGNILERFSAQQFPDLHSELNLSSLELGDSALYFCASSASLTGTADTQYFGPGTRLTVL.

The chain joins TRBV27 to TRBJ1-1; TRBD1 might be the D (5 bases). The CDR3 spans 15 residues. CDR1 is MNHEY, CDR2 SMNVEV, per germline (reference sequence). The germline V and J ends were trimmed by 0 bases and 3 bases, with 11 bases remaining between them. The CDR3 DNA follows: TGTGCCAGCAGTTTATCGAAGTCAGGGTACACTGAAGCTTTCTTT. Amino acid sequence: CASSLSKSGYTEAFF.

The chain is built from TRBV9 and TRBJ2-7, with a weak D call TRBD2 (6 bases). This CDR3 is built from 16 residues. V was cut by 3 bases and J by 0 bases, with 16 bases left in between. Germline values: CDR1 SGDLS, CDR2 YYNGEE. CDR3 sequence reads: CASSDSRDSFSYEQYF. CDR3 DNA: TGTGCCAGCAGCGATAGCAGGGACTCATTCTCCTACGAGCAGTACTTC.

Written as DNA, the CDR3 is TGTGCCAGCTCACCACCGGCTAGCGATGAGCAGTTCTTC. Translating it yields CASSPPASDEQFF. The J gene is TRBJ2-1, the V gene TRBV18; D perhaps matches TRBD2 (6 bases). The CDR3 contains 13 residues. Germline loops: CDR1 KGHSH, CDR2 LQKENI. V was shortened by 0 bases and J by 8 bases, with 8 bases between the two germline ends.

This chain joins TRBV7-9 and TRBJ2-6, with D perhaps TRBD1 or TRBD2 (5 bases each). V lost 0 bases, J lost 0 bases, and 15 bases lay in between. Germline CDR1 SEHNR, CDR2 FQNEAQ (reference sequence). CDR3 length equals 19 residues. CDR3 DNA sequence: TGTGCCAGCAGCTTAGCGGGGAGACAGCCACTCTCTGGGGCCAACGTCCTGACTTTC. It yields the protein CASSLAGRQPLSGANVLTF.

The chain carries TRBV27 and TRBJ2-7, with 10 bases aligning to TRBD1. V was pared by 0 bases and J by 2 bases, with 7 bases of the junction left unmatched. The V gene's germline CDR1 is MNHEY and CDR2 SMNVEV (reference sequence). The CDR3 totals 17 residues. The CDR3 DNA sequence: TGTGCCAGCAGTTTATCACCCGGGACAGGGGTACCCTACGAGCAGTACTTC. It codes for CASSLSPGTGVPYEQYF.

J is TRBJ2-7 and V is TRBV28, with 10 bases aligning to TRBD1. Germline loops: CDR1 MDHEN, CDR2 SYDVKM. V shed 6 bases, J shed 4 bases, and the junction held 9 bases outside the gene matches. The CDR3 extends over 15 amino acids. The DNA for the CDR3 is TGTGCCAGCAGGCCTCTGGGACAGGGGACGTACGAGCAGTACTTC. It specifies CASRPLGQGTYEQYF.

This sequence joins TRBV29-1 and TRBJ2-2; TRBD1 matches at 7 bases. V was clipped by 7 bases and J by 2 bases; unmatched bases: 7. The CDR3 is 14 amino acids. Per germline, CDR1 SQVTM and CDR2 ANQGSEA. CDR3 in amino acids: CSAKWTGNTGELFF. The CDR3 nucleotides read TGCAGCGCTAAATGGACAGGAAACACCGGGGAGCTGTTTTTT.

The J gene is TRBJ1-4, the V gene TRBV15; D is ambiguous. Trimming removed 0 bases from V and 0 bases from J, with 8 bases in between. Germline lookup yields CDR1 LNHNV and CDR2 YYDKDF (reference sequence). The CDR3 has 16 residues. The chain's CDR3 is CATSRDYGSTNEKLFF. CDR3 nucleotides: TGTGCCACCAGCAGAGATTACGGATCAACTAATGAAAAACTGTTTTTT.

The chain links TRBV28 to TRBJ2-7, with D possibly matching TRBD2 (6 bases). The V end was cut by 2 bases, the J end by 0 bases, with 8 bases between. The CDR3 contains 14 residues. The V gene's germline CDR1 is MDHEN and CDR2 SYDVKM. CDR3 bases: TGTGCCAGCAGTTTACAGGGACTCTCCTACGAGCAGTACTTC. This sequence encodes CASSLQGLSYEQYF.

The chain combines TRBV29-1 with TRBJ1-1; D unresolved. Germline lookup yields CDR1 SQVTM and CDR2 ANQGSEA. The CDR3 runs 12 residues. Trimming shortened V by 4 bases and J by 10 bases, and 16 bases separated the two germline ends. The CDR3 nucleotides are TGCAGCGTTGTCGGTTCGAAATGGGGAGCTTTCTTT. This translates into CSVVGSKWGAFF.

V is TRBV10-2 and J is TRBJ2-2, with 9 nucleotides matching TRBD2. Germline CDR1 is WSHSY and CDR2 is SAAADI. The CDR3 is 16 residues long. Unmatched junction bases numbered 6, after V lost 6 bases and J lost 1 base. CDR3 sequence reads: CASRAKAGGNTGELFF. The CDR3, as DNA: TGCGCCAGCAGGGCAAAAGCGGGAGGGAACACCGGGGAGCTGTTTTTT.

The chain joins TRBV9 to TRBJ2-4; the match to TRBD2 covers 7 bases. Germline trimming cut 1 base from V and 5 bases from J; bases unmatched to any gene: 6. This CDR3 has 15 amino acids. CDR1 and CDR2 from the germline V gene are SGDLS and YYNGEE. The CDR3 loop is CASSVSGGSQNIQYF. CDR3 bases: TGTGCCAGCAGCGTATCGGGCGGGAGCCAAAACATTCAGTACTTC.

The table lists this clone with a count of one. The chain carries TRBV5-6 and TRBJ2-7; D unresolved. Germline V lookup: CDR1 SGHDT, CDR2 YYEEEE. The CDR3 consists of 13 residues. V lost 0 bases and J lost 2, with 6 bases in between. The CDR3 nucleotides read TGTGCCAGCAGCTTGGGCAGGCCCTACGAGCAGTACTTC. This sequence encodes CASSLGRPYEQYF. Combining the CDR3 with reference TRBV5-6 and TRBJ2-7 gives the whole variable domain DAGVTQSPTHLIKTRGQQVTLRCSPKSGHDTVSWYQQALGQGPQFIFQYYEEEERQRGNFPDRFSGHQFPNYSSELNVNALLLGDSALYLCASSLGRPYEQYFGPGTRLTVT.

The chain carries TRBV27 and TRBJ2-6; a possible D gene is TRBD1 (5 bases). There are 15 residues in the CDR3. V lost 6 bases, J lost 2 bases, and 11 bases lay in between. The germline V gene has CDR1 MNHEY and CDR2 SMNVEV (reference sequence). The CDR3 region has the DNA TGTGCCAGCAGCCGACAGCGTACTGGGGCCAACGTCCTGACTTTC. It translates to CASSRQRTGANVLTF.

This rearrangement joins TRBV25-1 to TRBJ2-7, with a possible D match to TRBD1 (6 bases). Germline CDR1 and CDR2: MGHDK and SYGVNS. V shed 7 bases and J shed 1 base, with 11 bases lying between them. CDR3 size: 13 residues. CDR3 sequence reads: CASTTGPSYEQYF. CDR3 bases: TGTGCCAGCACCACAGGGCCTTCCTACGAGCAGTACTTC.

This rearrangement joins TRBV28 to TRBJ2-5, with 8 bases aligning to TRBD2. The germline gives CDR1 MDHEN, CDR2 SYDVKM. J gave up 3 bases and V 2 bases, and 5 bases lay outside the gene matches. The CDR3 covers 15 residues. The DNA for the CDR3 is TGTGCCAGCAGTTTAGAGCGGGAGATCGAAGAGACCCAGTACTTC. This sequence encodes CASSLEREIEETQYF.

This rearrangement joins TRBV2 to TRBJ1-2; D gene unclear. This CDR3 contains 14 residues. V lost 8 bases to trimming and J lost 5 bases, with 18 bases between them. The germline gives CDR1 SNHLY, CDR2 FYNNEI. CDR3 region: CASLSSGNAYGYTF. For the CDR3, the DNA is TGTGCCAGCTTGAGCTCGGGGAACGCTTATGGCTACACCTTC.

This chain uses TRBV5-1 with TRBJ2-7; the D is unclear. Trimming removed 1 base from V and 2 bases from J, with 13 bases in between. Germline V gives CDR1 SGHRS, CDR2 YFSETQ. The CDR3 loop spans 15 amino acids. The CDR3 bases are TGCGCCAGCAGCTTGTATAGCCGGGCGACCTACGAGCAGTACTTC. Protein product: CASSLYSRATYEQYF.

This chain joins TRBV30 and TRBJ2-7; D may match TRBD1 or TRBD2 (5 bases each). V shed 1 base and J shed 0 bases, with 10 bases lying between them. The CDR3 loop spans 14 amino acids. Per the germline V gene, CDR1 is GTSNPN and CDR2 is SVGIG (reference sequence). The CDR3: CAWSAGTDSYEQYF. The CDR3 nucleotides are TGTGCCTGGAGTGCCGGGACGGACTCCTACGAGCAGTACTTC.

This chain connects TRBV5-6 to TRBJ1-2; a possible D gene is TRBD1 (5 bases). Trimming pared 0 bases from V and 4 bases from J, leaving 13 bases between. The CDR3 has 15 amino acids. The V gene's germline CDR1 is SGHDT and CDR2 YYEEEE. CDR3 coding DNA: TGTGCCAGCAGCTTGGCCGGGACGGTTGGCTATGGCTACACCTTC. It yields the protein CASSLAGTVGYGYTF. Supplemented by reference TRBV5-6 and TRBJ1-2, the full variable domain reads DAGVTQSPTHLIKTRGQQVTLRCSPKSGHDTVSWYQQALGQGPQFIFQYYEEEERQRGNFPDRFSGHQFPNYSSELNVNALLLGDSALYLCASSLAGTVGYGYTFGSGTRLTVV.

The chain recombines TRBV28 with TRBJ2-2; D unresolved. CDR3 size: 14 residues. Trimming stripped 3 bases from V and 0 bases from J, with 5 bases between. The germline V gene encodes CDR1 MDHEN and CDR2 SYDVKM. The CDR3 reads CASSFPTNTGELFF. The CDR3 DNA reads TGTGCCAGCAGTTTCCCTACGAACACCGGGGAGCTGTTTTTT. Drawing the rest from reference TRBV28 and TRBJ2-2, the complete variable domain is DVKVTQSSRYLVKRTGEKVFLECVQDMDHENMFWYRQDPGLGLRLIYFSYDVKMKEKGDIPEGYSVSREKKERFSLILESASTNQTSMYLCASSFPTNTGELFFGEGSRLTVL.

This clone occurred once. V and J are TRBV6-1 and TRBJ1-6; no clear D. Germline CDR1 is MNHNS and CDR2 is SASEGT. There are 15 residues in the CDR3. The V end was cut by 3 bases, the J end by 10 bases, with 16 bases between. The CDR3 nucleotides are TGTGCCAGCAGTGAGTACGGACGGGGTGAGTCACCCCTCCACTTT. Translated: CASSEYGRGESPLHF.

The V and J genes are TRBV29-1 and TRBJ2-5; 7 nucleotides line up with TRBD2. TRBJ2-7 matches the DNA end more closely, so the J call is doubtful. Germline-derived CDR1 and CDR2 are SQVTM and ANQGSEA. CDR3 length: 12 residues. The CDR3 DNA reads TGCAGCGTTGAGGCGGGAGCCTACGAGCAGTACTTC. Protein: CSVEAGAYEQYF.